These T cell receptor beta chains were read from a single sample in a study of blood T cell repertoires in COVID-19. Using immunoSEQ multiplex PCR, the repertoire was profiled, and TCRdb retains in-frame clones only, with some absent. The sample holds under 200,000 clones, over 70% seen once. The material sequenced was peripheral blood. These receptor sequences come from a woman of 80 years or more with active or convalescent COVID-19. Both conserved end residues are trimmed from each CDR3. Each record gives: V gene, clone size, J gene, CDR3 protein. The listing skips clone size in some rows; elsewhere it reads once, few, many or a size class.

v_gene: TRBV11-1; abundance: -; j_gene: TRBJ2-1; CDR3aa: ASSYRQIPEQF
v_gene: TRBV6-5; abundance: -; j_gene: TRBJ1-5; CDR3aa: ASSLGTGNQPQH
v_gene: TRBV7-6; abundance: few; j_gene: TRBJ2-1; CDR3aa: ASSPTSGGSLNEQF
v_gene: TRBV9; abundance: -; j_gene: TRBJ2-1; CDR3aa: ASSPTGTSSSNEQF
v_gene: TRBV5-4; abundance: -; j_gene: TRBJ2-5; CDR3aa: ASQTSGLQETQY
v_gene: TRBV6-5; abundance: -; j_gene: TRBJ2-3; CDR3aa: ASRIGGIGTDTQY
v_gene: TRBV12-3/TRBV12-4; abundance: -; j_gene: TRBJ2-7; CDR3aa: ASRRGTGDEQY
v_gene: TRBV5-8; abundance: -; j_gene: TRBJ1-6; CDR3aa: ASSLEELYNSPLH
v_gene: TRBV18; abundance: few; j_gene: TRBJ2-4; CDR3aa: ATTSGTGNIQY
v_gene: TRBV12-5; abundance: few; j_gene: TRBJ2-5; CDR3aa: ASGPGLGGETQY
v_gene: TRBV6-2/TRBV6-3; abundance: few; j_gene: TRBJ2-2; CDR3aa: ASSPGRGRDGELF
v_gene: TRBV9; abundance: -; j_gene: TRBJ1-2; CDR3aa: ASSPLGMNGYT
v_gene: TRBV18; abundance: -; j_gene: TRBJ2-5; CDR3aa: ASSPRNRDQETQY
v_gene: TRBV4-3; abundance: -; j_gene: TRBJ2-3; CDR3aa: ASSQDTGDTQY
v_gene: TRBV7-2; abundance: -; j_gene: TRBJ2-5; CDR3aa: ASSGGAGGPRETQY
v_gene: TRBV5-1; abundance: -; j_gene: TRBJ2-5; CDR3aa: ASSLAGQGQETQY
v_gene: TRBV5-6; abundance: -; j_gene: TRBJ1-2; CDR3aa: ASSLAPSGYT
v_gene: TRBV29-1; abundance: -; j_gene: TRBJ2-3; CDR3aa: SLQFADTQY
v_gene: TRBV7-2; abundance: -; j_gene: TRBJ2-4; CDR3aa: ASSVPGLAGGGIQY
v_gene: TRBV7-6; abundance: once; j_gene: TRBJ2-7; CDR3aa: ASSSTSYEQY
v_gene: TRBV3-1/TRBV3-2; abundance: -; j_gene: TRBJ1-4; CDR3aa: ASRAGNEKLF
v_gene: TRBV3-1/TRBV3-2; abundance: once; j_gene: TRBJ2-2; CDR3aa: ASSQGRLAGITGELF
v_gene: TRBV6-5; abundance: -; j_gene: TRBJ2-2; CDR3aa: ASRRGVTGELF
v_gene: TRBV18; abundance: -; j_gene: TRBJ2-7; CDR3aa: ASSSTSGGTYEQY
v_gene: TRBV3-1/TRBV3-2; abundance: -; j_gene: TRBJ1-2; CDR3aa: ASSLGQNYGYT
v_gene: TRBV19; abundance: -; j_gene: TRBJ2-1; CDR3aa: ASSRPTGGRYNEQF
v_gene: TRBV12-5; abundance: -; j_gene: TRBJ2-7; CDR3aa: ASLRQGVHEQY
v_gene: TRBV6-5; abundance: -; j_gene: TRBJ1-5; CDR3aa: ASSSVGGDNQPQH
v_gene: TRBV9; abundance: -; j_gene: TRBJ1-3; CDR3aa: ASTGTIGNTIY
v_gene: TRBV19; abundance: -; j_gene: TRBJ1-3; CDR3aa: ASSIGEGQVRNTIY
v_gene: TRBV7-8; abundance: few; j_gene: TRBJ1-3; CDR3aa: ASSLGQGGNTIY
v_gene: TRBV10-3; abundance: -; j_gene: TRBJ2-5; CDR3aa: AISVGRDIETQY
v_gene: TRBV2; abundance: -; j_gene: TRBJ1-5; CDR3aa: ASKGGGLINQPQH
v_gene: TRBV4-3; abundance: -; j_gene: TRBJ2-2; CDR3aa: ASSQGGGTGELF
v_gene: TRBV4-3; abundance: few; j_gene: TRBJ1-1; CDR3aa: ASSHPGQGMNTEAF
v_gene: TRBV11-2; abundance: -; j_gene: TRBJ2-3; CDR3aa: ASSAQGLAGGPVSDTQY
v_gene: TRBV7-2; abundance: many; j_gene: TRBJ1-1; CDR3aa: ASSPDRGRPTEAF
v_gene: TRBV29-1; abundance: -; j_gene: TRBJ1-5; CDR3aa: SVGGTGGGNQPQH
v_gene: TRBV6-1; abundance: -; j_gene: TRBJ2-7; CDR3aa: ASSASRVIVGHEQY
v_gene: TRBV7-3; abundance: -; j_gene: TRBJ1-5; CDR3aa: ASSLRDLQGAICNQPQH
v_gene: TRBV7-2; abundance: -; j_gene: TRBJ2-7; CDR3aa: ASSLEGGEQY
v_gene: TRBV6-5; abundance: -; j_gene: TRBJ2-5; CDR3aa: ASIGGGQGAKTQY
v_gene: TRBV27; abundance: -; j_gene: TRBJ1-5; CDR3aa: ASSPGTGNSNQPQH
v_gene: TRBV19; abundance: -; j_gene: TRBJ1-3; CDR3aa: ASTGRGSSGNTIY
v_gene: TRBV27; abundance: -; j_gene: TRBJ1-3; CDR3aa: ATKPLDSSGNTIY
v_gene: TRBV11-2; abundance: -; j_gene: TRBJ1-1; CDR3aa: ASSLGRQGALGTEAF
v_gene: TRBV3-1/TRBV3-2; abundance: -; j_gene: TRBJ2-3; CDR3aa: ASSRTSGSTDTQY
v_gene: TRBV6-2/TRBV6-3; abundance: -; j_gene: TRBJ2-5; CDR3aa: ASSSGTAGETQY
v_gene: TRBV27; abundance: -; j_gene: TRBJ1-1; CDR3aa: ASSVGQGGWAF
v_gene: TRBV3-1/TRBV3-2; abundance: -; j_gene: TRBJ1-2; CDR3aa: ASSRGQYGYGYT
v_gene: TRBV27; abundance: -; j_gene: TRBJ1-5; CDR3aa: ASSATPGAYSNQPQH
v_gene: TRBV29-1; abundance: -; j_gene: TRBJ2-3; CDR3aa: SAGTSGATDTQY